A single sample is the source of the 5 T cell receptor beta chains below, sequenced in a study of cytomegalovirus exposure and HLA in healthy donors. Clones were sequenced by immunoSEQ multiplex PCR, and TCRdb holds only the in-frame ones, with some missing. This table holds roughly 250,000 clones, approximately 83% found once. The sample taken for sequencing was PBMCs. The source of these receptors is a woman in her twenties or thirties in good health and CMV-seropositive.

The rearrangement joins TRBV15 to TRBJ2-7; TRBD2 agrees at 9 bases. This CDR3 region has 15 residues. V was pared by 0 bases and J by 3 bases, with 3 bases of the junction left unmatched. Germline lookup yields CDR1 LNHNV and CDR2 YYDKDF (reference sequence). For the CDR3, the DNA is TGTGCCACCAGCAGAGATAGAGCGGGAGGCTACGAGCAGTACTTC. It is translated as CATSRDRAGGYEQYF.

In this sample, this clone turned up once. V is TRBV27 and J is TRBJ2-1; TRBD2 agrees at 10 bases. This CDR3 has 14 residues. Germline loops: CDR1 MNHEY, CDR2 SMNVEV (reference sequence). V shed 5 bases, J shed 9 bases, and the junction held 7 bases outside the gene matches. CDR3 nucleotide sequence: TGTGCCAGCAGTACCGGGACTAGCGAGGGTGAGCAGTTCTTC. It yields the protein CASSTGTSEGEQFF.

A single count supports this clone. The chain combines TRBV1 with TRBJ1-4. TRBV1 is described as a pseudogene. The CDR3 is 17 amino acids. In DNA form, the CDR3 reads TGCACCAGCAGCCAAGACGGTCCGAGTACAACTAATGAAAAACTGTTTTTT. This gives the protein CTSSQDGPSTTNEKLFF.

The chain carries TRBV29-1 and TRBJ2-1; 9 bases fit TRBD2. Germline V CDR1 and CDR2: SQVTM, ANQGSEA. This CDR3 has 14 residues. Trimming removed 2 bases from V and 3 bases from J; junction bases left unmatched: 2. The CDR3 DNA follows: TGCAGCGTTGAACGGACTAGCGACTACAATGAGCAGTTCTTC. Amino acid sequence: CSVERTSDYNEQFF.

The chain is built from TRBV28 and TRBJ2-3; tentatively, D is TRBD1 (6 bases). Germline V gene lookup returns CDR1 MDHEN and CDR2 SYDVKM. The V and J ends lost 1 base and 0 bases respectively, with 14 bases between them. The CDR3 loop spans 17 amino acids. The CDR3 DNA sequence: TGTGCCAGCAGTTTATTACAGGGCCGCGGTAGCACAGATACGCAGTATTTT. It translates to CASSLLQGRGSTDTQYF.